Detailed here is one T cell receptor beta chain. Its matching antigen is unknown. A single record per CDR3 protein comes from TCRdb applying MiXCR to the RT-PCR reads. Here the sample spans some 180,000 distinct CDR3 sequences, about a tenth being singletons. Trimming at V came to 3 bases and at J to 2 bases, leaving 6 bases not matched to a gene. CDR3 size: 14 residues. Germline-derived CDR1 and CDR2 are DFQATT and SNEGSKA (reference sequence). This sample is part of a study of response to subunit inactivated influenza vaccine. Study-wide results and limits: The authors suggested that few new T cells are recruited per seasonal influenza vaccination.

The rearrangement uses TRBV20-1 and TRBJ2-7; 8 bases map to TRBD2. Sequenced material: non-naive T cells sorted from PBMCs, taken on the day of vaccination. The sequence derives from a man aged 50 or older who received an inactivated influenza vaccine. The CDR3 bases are TGCAGTGCTAGTGTCGCGGGAGGTACCTACGAGCAGTACTTC. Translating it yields CSASVAGGTYEQYF.